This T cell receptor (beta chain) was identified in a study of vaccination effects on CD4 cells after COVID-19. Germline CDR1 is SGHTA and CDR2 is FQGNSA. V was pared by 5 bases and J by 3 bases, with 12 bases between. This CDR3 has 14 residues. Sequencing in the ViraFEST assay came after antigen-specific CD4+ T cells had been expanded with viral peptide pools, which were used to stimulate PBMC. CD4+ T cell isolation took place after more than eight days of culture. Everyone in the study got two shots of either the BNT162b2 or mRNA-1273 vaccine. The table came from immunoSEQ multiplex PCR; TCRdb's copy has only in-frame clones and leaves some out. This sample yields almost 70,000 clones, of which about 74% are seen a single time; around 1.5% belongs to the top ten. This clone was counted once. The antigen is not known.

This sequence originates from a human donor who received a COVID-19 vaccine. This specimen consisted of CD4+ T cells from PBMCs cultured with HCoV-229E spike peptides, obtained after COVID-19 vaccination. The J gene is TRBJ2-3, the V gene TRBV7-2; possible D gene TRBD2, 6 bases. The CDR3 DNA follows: TGTGCCAGCAGCCATGGGGGGAAAACAGATACGCAGTATTTT. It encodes CASSHGGKTDTQYF. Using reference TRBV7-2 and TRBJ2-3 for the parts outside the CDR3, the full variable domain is GAGVSQSPSNKVTEKGKDVELRCDPISGHTALYWYRQSLGQGLEFLIYFQGNSAPDKSGLPSDRFSAERTGGSVSTLTIQRTQQEDSAVYLCASSHGGKTDTQYFGPGTRLTVL.